This T cell receptor beta chain was obtained from a study of identical twins (dated by TCRdb to about 2016). About the investigation overall: To test whether fetal clonotypes persist, the study used deep sequencing on TCR alpha and beta repertoires from monozygotic twins, unrelated adults of various ages, and cord blood. To rule out contamination, replicate twin experiments were performed at different times with different library preparation protocols. On the study overall, not on this receptor specifically: In monozygotic twins, recombination models systematically underestimated out-of-frame TCR alpha sharing, but the models matched the sharing seen between unrelated individuals. Compared with coincidental sharing between unrelated individuals, out-of-frame TCR alpha sequences shared between twins had an excess of sequences with low generation probability. Because the same donors could not be followed over many years, conclusions were based on cross-sectional statistical analysis. Abundant cord blood beta clonotypes carried fewer insertions; young adult naive repertoires showed a weaker similar trend, while memory repertoires showed none. Invariant T cells such as MAIT and iNKT could partly confound zero-insertion analyses, though diverse VJ usage argued against this for most clonotypes. The excess sharing between twins in beta out-of-frame sequences was weaker because fewer shared sequences reduced the signal-to-noise ratio.

V is pared back by 1 base and J by 0 bases, with 19 bases lying between the germline termini. From the germline V gene, CDR1 is SGHRS and CDR2 is YFSETQ. Including the terminal cysteine and phenylalanine, the CDR3 comprises 18 residues. Only the CDR3 DNA stays, 54 bases, in frame from base 1. Libraries came from 5' RACE. The listed sequencing device is Illumina HiSeq 2000. A universal primer binding site was introduced by template switching, and a unique molecular identifier was present in the final cDNA, enabling accurate counting of TCR cDNA molecules. First-strand cDNA for TCR alpha and beta chains was synthesized from specific primers in the conserved constant-segment region. To control for contamination, every cDNA library carried two barcodes: a SMART-Mk sample barcode plus Illumina barcodes. TruSeq adapter sequences along with Illumina sample barcodes were introduced in two successive PCR steps. Sequencing of the TCR alpha and beta cDNA libraries was done on the Illumina HiSeq platform using custom primers. Regarding the original processing steps: Unique molecular identifiers were extracted from raw reads with MiGEC, and CDR3 positions were determined with MiXCR. For each individual, recombination models were inferred using an EM algorithm with the repgenHMM and IGoR tools. The tcR package in R was used for shared clonotype analysis, with sharing normalized by the product of cloneset sizes. To study raw recombination free of thymic and clonal selection effects, out-of-frame nonproductive sequences were analyzed. TCRdb reprocessing: public reads trimmed at Q25 with fastp, clones called with MiXCR, in-frame beta chains kept. CDR3 protein duplicates are merged, each entry listing the most common genes and DNA. Here the V and J calls rest on TCRdb's processing, not on the authors' analysis. The sample includes more than 200,000 distinct CDR3 sequences, with over 12% observed a single time. The ten largest clones capture 7% to 9% of the sample.

Only a few counts were recorded for this clonotype. The specificity of this receptor is unknown. Base qualities were left out, and no much larger clone turns up one base away. All donors were healthy Caucasians. Using Miltenyi CD45RO+ enrichment and human naive T-cell isolation kits, memory (CD45RO+) and naive T cells were isolated from PBMC. Sample: memory (CD45RO+) T cells sorted from blood. The cell subset or site label here, explained by the study, means: CD45RO+ enriched T cells. This TCR derives from a woman between 18 and 29 years old in good health. Rearrangement joined TRBV5-1 to TRBJ1-2, with the D gene uncertain. Here the CDR3 is given as CASSLMRVSRQANYGYTF. At the DNA level, the sequence is TGCGCCAGCAGCTTGATGAGGGTTTCGCGACAAGCTAACTATGGCTACACCTTC.